The rows below give T cell receptor beta chains drawn from one sample of a study of OX40 agonist ivuxolimab in advanced cancers. The data were produced by immunoSEQ multiplex PCR, yet TCRdb's version contains in-frame clones alone and is incomplete. The table lists tens of thousands of clones, 88% of them singletons. Material: CD4+ or CD8+ T cells sorted from blood, obtained in a trial of the OX40 agonist ivuxolimab. The receptors shown here come from an adult with an advanced solid tumor such as melanoma, head and neck, liver or kidney cancer. Each CDR3 is given without its conserved first and last residue. Clone sizes are given selectively: once, few, many, or a class where the clone is expanded.

>-|TRBV27|TRBJ2-7
ASSSPSYEQY
>-|TRBV27|TRBJ2-7
ASSPWTSSAHEQY
>-|TRBV6-6|TRBJ2-1
ASSTRQNNEQF
>-|TRBV11-2|-
ASSFFDGGWYEQY
>-|TRBV29-1|TRBJ2-3
SVVVLSTDTQY
>-|TRBV10-3|TRBJ2-7
AISDGTATYEQY
>-|TRBV25-1|TRBJ1-3
ASSDYRGRNTIY
>-|TRBV6-5|TRBJ2-5
ASSPGQGHETQY
>-|TRBV6-5|TRBJ2-7
ASSEIGGEQY
>once|TRBV11-3|TRBJ2-7
ASSLGTSGRNEQY
>-|TRBV6-6|TRBJ2-1
ASSYSSGPHNEQF
>-|TRBV7-3|TRBJ2-1
ASSLDRQGEQF
>-|TRBV7-2|TRBJ1-1
ASSLARVSTEAF
>-|TRBV19|TRBJ1-1
ASREQHPLNLDTEAF
>-|TRBV7-8|TRBJ2-7
ASSLDFLGHAYEQY
>-|TRBV19|TRBJ2-1
ASSIGTGVYNEQF
>-|TRBV30|TRBJ1-5
AWGYVQPQH
>-|TRBV19|TRBJ2-7
ASSIAGVGEQY
>-|TRBV9|TRBJ1-1
ASGRQNTEAF
>-|TRBV5-6|TRBJ1-2
ASSLVRGQGAAYGYT
>-|TRBV19|TRBJ2-7
ASSWGREYEQY
>-|TRBV27|TRBJ1-5
ASSETLQLQPQH
>-|TRBV5-5|TRBJ2-3
ASSLPSGQGINPRTDTQY
>-|TRBV29-1|TRBJ2-1
SVEGQSSSYNEQF
>medium-sized|TRBV6-4|TRBJ2-3
ASSEGTDTQY
>-|TRBV5-4|TRBJ2-5
ASSSRGSLQETQY
>-|TRBV28|TRBJ1-2
ASSPRTGGIYGYT
>-|TRBV6-5|TRBJ1-1
ASTLQEGTTEAF
>-|TRBV27|TRBJ2-5
ASSLKENQETQY
>-|TRBV7-9|TRBJ1-5
ASSPSTGRGPQH
>-|TRBV7-6|TRBJ2-1
ASSLVTGTGLDASYNEQF
>-|TRBV27|TRBJ2-7
ASSSSSRQGWNEQY
>-|TRBV13|TRBJ2-3
ASSATQGRARYTQY
>-|TRBV4-1|TRBJ2-3
ASSQVPGTDTQY
>-|TRBV13|TRBJ2-3
ASSLGTSGGSTDTQY
>once|TRBV5-8|TRBJ2-7
ASSLGSGAPYEQY
>-|TRBV7-3|TRBJ2-5
ASSSGQGAWETQY
>-|TRBV9|TRBJ2-5
ASSVGGRGQETQY
>-|TRBV10-3|TRBJ1-1
ATSPGDTEAF
>-|TRBV7-9|TRBJ2-7
ASSPPRDEQY
>-|TRBV15|TRBJ2-7
ATSVSGLAGTYEQY
>-|TRBV28|TRBJ1-1
ASRVQQDMAEAF
>-|TRBV19|TRBJ2-3
ASSLRGGLGSTDTQY
>-|TRBV30|TRBJ2-2
AWDSGTGGTGELF
>-|TRBV4-1|TRBJ2-7
ASSQDPDSPYSYEQY
>once|TRBV4-1|TRBJ2-7
ASSQEDYPTYEQY